Below are 5 T cell receptor beta chains sequenced from a single sample in a study of T cells expressing NK-cell markers. For each CDR3 protein, TCRdb gives one entry from its re-call of the 5' RACE reads, without DNA. This sample's table has about 460,000 distinct CDR3 sequences. The specimen sequenced was blood T cells: a sorted CD56 or NKG2C T cell subset, CD4+ or CD8+ T cells, or bulk PBMC T cells (not recorded which). The receptors come from a woman in her fifties or sixties in good health.

V gene TRBV29-1 combines with J gene TRBJ2-4; TCRdb's D call of TRBD2 is untestable without DNA. This CDR3 is built from 16 residues. CDR1 and CDR2 (germline): SQVTM, ANQGSEA. CDR3 sequence: CSVESGAGGSKNIQYF.

The J gene is TRBJ2-1, the V gene TRBV5-5; TCRdb calls TRBD2, which cannot be checked without DNA. Germline values: CDR1 SGHKS, CDR2 YYEKEE (reference sequence). The CDR3 totals 18 residues. The CDR3 loop is CASSWGIMAGGPYNEQFF.

The chain recombines TRBV6-1 with TRBJ2-2; TCRdb names TRBD1, which stays unverified in the absence of DNA. The CDR3 is 14 residues long. The V gene's germline CDR1 is MNHNS and CDR2 SASEGT. CDR3: CASRLGFPSRELFF.

This chain's CDR3 is CASSLTSGTNTGELFF. The rearrangement joins TRBV12-3 or TRBV12-4 to TRBJ2-2; as DNA is missing, the TRBD2 call by TCRdb cannot be tested. The CDR3 contains 16 residues.

J is TRBJ2-7 and V is TRBV6-5. Germline assignment: CDR1 MNHEY and CDR2 SVGAGI. The CDR3 totals 11 residues. The CDR3 sequence is CASSYGVEQYF.